The 25 T cell receptor beta chains in this list originate from one sample, sequenced in a study of cytomegalovirus exposure and HLA in healthy donors. Primers: 60 Vbeta forward and 13 Jbeta reverse. Sequencing was performed with immunoSEQ multiplex PCR; in TCRdb, only in-frame clones are kept and a portion is missing. The sample holds about 170,000 clones, about 80% seen once. Sequenced material: PBMCs. Receptors were obtained from a man aged 25-45 years in good health and CMV-seropositive.

The chain joins TRBV18 to TRBJ2-5; D call uncertain. CDR1 is KGHSH and CDR2 is LQKENI in the germline V gene. This CDR3 comprises 13 residues. The ends were cut back, 2 bases at V and 4 bases at J, with 8 bases in the middle. CDR3 in amino acids: CASSPDNGETQYF. DNA for the CDR3: TGTGCCAGCTCACCAGACAATGGAGAGACCCAGTACTTC.

The sample holds a few counts of this clone. V is TRBV5-5 and J is TRBJ1-6; 7 bases agree with TRBD1. V was pared by 4 bases and J by 7 bases, with 8 bases of the junction left unmatched. CDR3 length: 15 residues. Germline V gene lookup returns CDR1 SGHKS and CDR2 YYEKEE (reference sequence). The CDR3 reads CASSPVGTENSPLHF. Here the CDR3 DNA reads TGTGCCAGCAGCCCGGTTGGGACAGAAAATTCACCCCTCCACTTT. The full variable domain, with the rest looked up from reference TRBV5-5 and TRBJ1-6, is DAGVTQSPTHLIKTRGQQVTLRCSPISGHKSVSWYQQVLGQGPQFIFQYYEKEERGRGNFPDRFSARQFPNYSSELNVNALLLGDSALYLCASSPVGTENSPLHFGNGTRLTVT.

This chain joins TRBV27 and TRBJ1-5; 8 positions agree with TRBD1. V lost 2 bases and J lost 0; bases outside the gene matches: 21. CDR3 size: 22 residues. Germline V lookup: CDR1 MNHEY, CDR2 SMNVEV (reference sequence). CDR3 DNA: TGTGCCAGCAGTTTACCCCCCCCCTTGGACAGGGTAAACTCTTATAGCAATCAGCCCCAGCATTTT. It encodes CASSLPPPLDRVNSYSNQPQHF.

This sequence joins TRBV5-1 and TRBJ2-7; 7 nucleotides align to TRBD2. The length of the CDR3 is 15 residues. Germline-derived CDR1 and CDR2 are SGHRS and YFSETQ. J lost 2 bases, V lost 4 bases, and 9 bases had no gene match. Written as DNA, the CDR3 is TGCGCCAGCAGCCCGGGACTACAGAATCCCTACGAGCAGTACTTC. Translated, it gives CASSPGLQNPYEQYF.

The gene calls are TRBV18 and TRBJ2-6; D may be TRBD1 (6 bases). V lost 4 bases and J 2 bases, leaving 27 bases between the germline ends. The CDR3 has 21 residues. In germline, CDR1 is KGHSH, CDR2 LQKENI. CDR3 sequence: CASSLPRTERRKGPGANVLTF. In DNA, the CDR3 is TGTGCCAGCTCACTTCCTCGGACAGAAAGAAGGAAGGGGCCTGGGGCCAACGTCCTGACTTTC.

The chain combines TRBV7-9 with TRBJ1-2; possibly TRBD1 for D (6 bases). Per the germline V gene, CDR1 is SEHNR and CDR2 is FQNEAQ (reference sequence). V gave up 5 bases and J gave up 4 bases, with 8 bases separating them. There are 12 residues in the CDR3. CDR3 residues: CASSPDSYGYTF. The CDR3 DNA sequence: TGTGCCAGCAGCCCGGACAGCTATGGCTACACCTTC.

The genes are TRBV27 and TRBJ2-1; D is undetermined. V lost 2 bases to trimming and J lost 8 bases, with 16 bases between them. This CDR3 comprises 15 residues. Germline assignment: CDR1 MNHEY and CDR2 SMNVEV (reference sequence). CDR3 in DNA: TGTGCCAGCAGTTTACTGCGTCAGGCCTGGGATGAGCAGTTCTTC. Its protein is CASSLLRQAWDEQFF.

The rearrangement joins TRBV5-1 to TRBJ2-5; 8 positions match TRBD1. There are 16 residues in the CDR3. J lost 5 bases, V lost 1 base, and 10 bases had no gene match. Germline lookup yields CDR1 SGHRS and CDR2 YFSETQ. CDR3: CASSLYPGGLGETQYF. CDR3 nucleotide sequence: TGCGCCAGCAGCTTGTATCCAGGGGGCCTCGGGGAGACCCAGTACTTC.

V and J are TRBV9 and TRBJ2-2; perhaps TRBD2 as D (6 bases). The CDR3 consists of 14 residues. V shed 2 bases and J shed 2 bases, with 7 bases lying between them. Germline CDR1 reads SGDLS; CDR2 reads YYNGEE. The CDR3 sequence is CASSVSGNTGELFF. CDR3 bases: TGTGCCAGCAGCGTTAGCGGAAACACCGGGGAGCTGTTTTTT.

This rearrangement joins TRBV2 to TRBJ1-1; D uncertain. Germline values: CDR1 SNHLY, CDR2 FYNNEI. V was pared by 4 bases and J by 1 base, with 7 bases between. The CDR3 extends over 13 amino acids. In DNA form, the CDR3 reads TGTGCCAGCAGTGGCCGTAGGAACACTGAAGCTTTCTTT. Its protein product is CASSGRRNTEAFF.

This chain links TRBV28 with TRBJ1-5; 9 nucleotides agree with TRBD1. Germline CDR1 MDHEN, CDR2 SYDVKM. The trim removed 2 bases at V and 6 bases at J, leaving 5 bases unmatched. CDR3 size: 15 residues. CDR3 DNA: TGTGCCAGCAGTTTACCGGGACAGGGCTTTCAGCCCCAGCATTTT. It codes for CASSLPGQGFQPQHF.

The V gene is TRBV5-1, the J gene TRBJ1-2; D gene uncertain. Trimming took off 0 bases at V and 4 bases at J, with 13 bases between the two ends. The CDR3 is 15 residues long. From germline, CDR1 is SGHRS and CDR2 YFSETQ. The CDR3 sequence is CASSLATAQSYGYTF. The CDR3 region has the DNA TGCGCCAGCAGCTTGGCCACAGCCCAAAGCTATGGCTACACCTTC.

The V gene is TRBV7-8, the J gene TRBJ2-7; 9 nucleotides line up with TRBD1. The ends lost 0 bases at V and 6 bases at J; junction bases unmatched: 12. The CDR3 loop spans 17 amino acids. Germline assignment: CDR1 SGHVS and CDR2 FQNEAQ. The CDR3 sequence is CASSLAPRTGVLSEQYF. CDR3 DNA: TGTGCCAGCAGCTTAGCTCCAAGGACAGGGGTTCTTAGCGAGCAGTACTTC.

The V call is TRBV28, the J call TRBJ1-1; 10 bases match TRBD1. The junction had 5 bases not matched to a gene; V was cut back by 4 bases and J by 3 bases. CDR1 MDHEN and CDR2 SYDVKM come from the germline V gene. The CDR3 runs to 15 residues. CDR3 nucleotides: TGTGCCAGCAGTTCCTCCGGGACAGGGGACACTGAAGCTTTCTTT. Encoded protein: CASSSSGTGDTEAFF.

CDR3 sequence reads: CARRGGAEAFF. The CDR3 DNA sequence: TGTGCCCGGCGGGGAGGCGCTGAAGCTTTCTTT. V gene TRBV30 combines with J gene TRBJ1-1; D remains unclear. The germline V and J ends were trimmed by 8 bases and 6 bases, with 13 bases remaining between them. The CDR3 runs 11 residues. Germline loops: CDR1 GTSNPN, CDR2 SVGIG (reference sequence).

The chain couples TRBV5-5 to TRBJ1-1, with D perhaps TRBD1 (5 bases). CDR1 and CDR2 from the germline V gene are SGHKS and YYEKEE (reference sequence). This CDR3 has 15 amino acids. Trimming took 4 bases from V and 3 from J, leaving 16 bases between them. The CDR3 DNA reads as TGTGCCAGCAGCCCGGCGGGAGGGGCTCACACTGAAGCTTTCTTT. This codes for CASSPAGGAHTEAFF.

The genes are TRBV6-5 and TRBJ2-7, with TRBD1 matching over 7 bases. The CDR3 has 15 residues. The V segment lost 2 bases and the J segment 6 bases; nucleotides outside the gene matches: 10. Germline CDR1 MNHEY, CDR2 SVGAGI. The CDR3 protein is CASSYRDSSTGEQYF. CDR3 coding DNA: TGTGCCAGCAGTTACCGGGACAGTTCGACGGGCGAGCAGTACTTC.

The V call is TRBV27, the J call TRBJ2-5; 7 nucleotides agree with TRBD1. The trim removed 5 bases at V and 1 base at J, leaving 4 bases unmatched. Looked up from germline, CDR1 is MNHEY and CDR2 is SMNVEV (reference sequence). This CDR3 contains 14 residues. The CDR3 here is CASSAQGFQETQYF. The CDR3 DNA follows: TGTGCCAGCAGTGCACAGGGGTTCCAAGAGACCCAGTACTTC.

This clone appeared a single time. V is TRBV19 and J is TRBJ2-1, with 7 positions matching TRBD2. The V gene's germline CDR1 is LNHDA and CDR2 SQIVND (reference sequence). The J segment lost 0 bases and the V segment lost 1 base, leaving 6 bases of the junction unmatched. The CDR3 contains 17 residues. The DNA for the CDR3 is TGTGCCAGTAGTATAGTGTCAGGGAGGGCCTCCTACAATGAGCAGTTCTTC. Translation: CASSIVSGRASYNEQFF.

V usage is TRBV28 and J usage is TRBJ2-7, with 11 bases that match TRBD2. The trim removed 5 bases at V and 0 bases at J, leaving 3 bases unmatched. This CDR3 is 15 amino acids long. CDR1 MDHEN and CDR2 SYDVKM come from the germline V gene. The DNA of the CDR3 is TGTGCCAGCAGTAGACTAGCGGGATCCTCCTACGAGCAGTACTTC. Translation gives CASSRLAGSSYEQYF.

The V call is TRBV19, the J call TRBJ2-6; 7 nucleotides match TRBD2. The CDR3 covers 18 residues. V gave up 1 base and J gave up 2 bases; unmatched junction bases: 8. The germline V gene encodes CDR1 LNHDA and CDR2 SQIVND (reference sequence). The CDR3 loop reads CASSIAAGVVTGANVLTF. The CDR3 region has the DNA TGTGCCAGTAGTATAGCCGCGGGAGTGGTCACTGGGGCCAACGTCCTGACTTTC.

The chain has TRBV27 and TRBJ1-2; 7 positions agree with TRBD1. Germline CDR1 reads MNHEY; CDR2 reads SMNVEV (reference sequence). V trimming: 6 bases; J trimming: 5 bases; junction bases outside the gene matches: 6. The CDR3 extends over 13 amino acids. Here the CDR3 DNA reads TGTGCCAGCAGATTAAACAGGGGATATGGCTACACCTTC. Translated, it gives CASRLNRGYGYTF.

V and J are TRBV12-5 and TRBJ1-2; D is uncertain. With 4 bases removed from V and 0 bases from J, the gap between germline ends came to 12 bases. In germline, CDR1 is LGHNT, CDR2 FRNRAP. CDR3 size: 15 residues. The DNA for the CDR3 is TGTGCTAGTGGTTCCTGGGCCCCAACTAACTATGGCTACACCTTC. Its protein is CASGSWAPTNYGYTF.

This clone is a singleton in its sample. The rearrangement links TRBV9 to TRBJ1-3; 7 bases line up with TRBD1. Losses at the gene ends were 1 base for V and 3 bases for J; bases not matched to a gene: 7. CDR1 and CDR2 from the germline V gene are SGDLS and YYNGEE. This CDR3 has 16 amino acids. For the CDR3, the DNA is TGTGCCAGCAGCGTACAAACAGGGGACTTTGGAAACACCATATATTTT. It specifies CASSVQTGDFGNTIYF.

The chain is built from TRBV19 and TRBJ1-2; D ambiguous. The CDR3 has 14 amino acids. Germline V gene data show CDR1 as LNHDA and CDR2 as SQIVND (reference sequence). The ends were cut back, 3 bases at V and 4 bases at J, with 12 bases in the middle. CDR3 sequence: CASSIRGGSYGYTF. DNA of the CDR3: TGTGCCAGTAGTATCCGGGGTGGGAGCTATGGCTACACCTTC.